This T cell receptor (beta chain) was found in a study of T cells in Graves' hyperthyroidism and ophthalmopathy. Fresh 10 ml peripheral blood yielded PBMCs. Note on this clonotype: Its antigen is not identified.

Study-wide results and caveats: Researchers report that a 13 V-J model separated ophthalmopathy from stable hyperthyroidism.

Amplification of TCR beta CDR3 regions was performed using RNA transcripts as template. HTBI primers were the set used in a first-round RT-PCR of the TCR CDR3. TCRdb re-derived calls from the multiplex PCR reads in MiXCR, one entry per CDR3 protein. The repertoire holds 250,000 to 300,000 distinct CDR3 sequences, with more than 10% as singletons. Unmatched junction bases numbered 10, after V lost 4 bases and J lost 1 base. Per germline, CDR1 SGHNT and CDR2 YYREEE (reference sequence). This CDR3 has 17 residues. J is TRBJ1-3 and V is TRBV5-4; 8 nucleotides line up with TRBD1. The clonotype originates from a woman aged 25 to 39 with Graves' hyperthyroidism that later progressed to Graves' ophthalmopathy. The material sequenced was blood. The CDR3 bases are TGTGCCAGCAGCAGTTCCGGGACAGGACGGTCTGGAAACACCATATATTTT. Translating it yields CASSSSGTGRSGNTIYF.